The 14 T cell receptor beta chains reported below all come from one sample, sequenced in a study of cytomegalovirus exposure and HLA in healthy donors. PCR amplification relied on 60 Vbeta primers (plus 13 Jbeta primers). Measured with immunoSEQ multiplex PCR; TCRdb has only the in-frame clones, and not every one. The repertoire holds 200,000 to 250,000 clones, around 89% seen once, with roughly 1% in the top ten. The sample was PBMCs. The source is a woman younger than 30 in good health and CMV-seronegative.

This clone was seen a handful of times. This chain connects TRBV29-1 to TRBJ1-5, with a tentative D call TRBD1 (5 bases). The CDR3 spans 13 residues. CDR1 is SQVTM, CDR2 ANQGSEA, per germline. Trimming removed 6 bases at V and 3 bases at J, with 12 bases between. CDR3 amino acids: CSVQGGYNQPQHF. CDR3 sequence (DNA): TGCAGCGTGCAGGGTGGCTACAATCAGCCCCAGCATTTT. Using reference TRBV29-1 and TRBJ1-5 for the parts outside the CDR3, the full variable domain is SAVISQKPSRDICQRGTSLTIQCQVDSQVTMMFWYRQQPGQSLTLIATANQGSEATYESGFVIDKFPISRPNLTFSTLTVSNMSPEDSSIYLCSVQGGYNQPQHFGDGTRLSIL.

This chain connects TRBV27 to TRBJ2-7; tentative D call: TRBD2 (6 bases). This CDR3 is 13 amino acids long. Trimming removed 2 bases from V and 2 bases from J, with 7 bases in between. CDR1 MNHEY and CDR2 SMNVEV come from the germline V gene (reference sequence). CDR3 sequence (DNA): TGTGCCAGCAGTTTAGGAGGGCCCTACGAGCAGTACTTC. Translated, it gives CASSLGGPYEQYF.

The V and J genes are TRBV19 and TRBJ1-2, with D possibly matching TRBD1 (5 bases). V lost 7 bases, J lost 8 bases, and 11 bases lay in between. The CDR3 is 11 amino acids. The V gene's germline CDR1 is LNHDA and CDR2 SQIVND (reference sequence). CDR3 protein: CASIDRRGYTF. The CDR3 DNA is TGTGCCAGTATCGACAGAAGAGGCTACACCTTC.

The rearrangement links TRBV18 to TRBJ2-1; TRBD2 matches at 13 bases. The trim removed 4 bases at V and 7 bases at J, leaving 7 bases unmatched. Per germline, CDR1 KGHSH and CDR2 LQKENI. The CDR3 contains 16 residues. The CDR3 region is CASSRELAGGLNEQFF. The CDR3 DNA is TGTGCCAGCTCACGGGAACTAGCGGGAGGGCTTAATGAGCAGTTCTTC.

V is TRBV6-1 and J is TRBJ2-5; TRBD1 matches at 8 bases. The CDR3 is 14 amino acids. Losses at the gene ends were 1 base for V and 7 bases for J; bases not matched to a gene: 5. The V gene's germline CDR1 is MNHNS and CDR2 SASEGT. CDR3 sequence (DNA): TGTGCCAGCAGTGAAGGGACAGGGTATGGGACCCAGTACTTC. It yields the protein CASSEGTGYGTQYF.

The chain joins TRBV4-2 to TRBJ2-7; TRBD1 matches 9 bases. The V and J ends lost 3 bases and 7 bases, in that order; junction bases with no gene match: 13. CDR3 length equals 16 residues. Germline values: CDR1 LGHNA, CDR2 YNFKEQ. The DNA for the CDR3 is TGTGCCAGCAGCCAGGACGGGGACAGGGTGATGGGGGAGCAGTACTTC. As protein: CASSQDGDRVMGEQYF.

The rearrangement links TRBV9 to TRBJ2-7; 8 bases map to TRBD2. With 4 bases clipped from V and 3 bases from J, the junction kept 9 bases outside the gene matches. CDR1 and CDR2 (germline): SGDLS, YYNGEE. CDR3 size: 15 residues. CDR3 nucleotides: TGTGCCAGCAGCCCTTCCGGGGGGGGCTACTACGAGCAGTACTTC. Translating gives CASSPSGGGYYEQYF.

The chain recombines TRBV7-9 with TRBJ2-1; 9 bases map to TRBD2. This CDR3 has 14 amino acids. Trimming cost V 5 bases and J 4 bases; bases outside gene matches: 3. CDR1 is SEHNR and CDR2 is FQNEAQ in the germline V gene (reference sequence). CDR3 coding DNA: TGTGCCAGCAGCGGGACTAGCCGTTACAATGAGCAGTTCTTC. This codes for CASSGTSRYNEQFF.

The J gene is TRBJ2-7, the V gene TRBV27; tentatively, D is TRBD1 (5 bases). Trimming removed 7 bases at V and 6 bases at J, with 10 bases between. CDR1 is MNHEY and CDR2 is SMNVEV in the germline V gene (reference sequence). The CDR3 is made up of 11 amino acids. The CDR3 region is CASTEGVEQYF. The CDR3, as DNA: TGTGCCAGCACCGAAGGGGTCGAGCAGTACTTC.

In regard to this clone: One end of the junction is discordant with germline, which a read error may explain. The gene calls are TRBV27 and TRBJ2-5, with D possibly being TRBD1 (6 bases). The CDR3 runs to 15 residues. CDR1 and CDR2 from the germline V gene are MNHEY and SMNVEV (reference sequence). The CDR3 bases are TGTGCCAGCCGTTTAGGAACAGGGCCGAGGGAGACCCAGTACTTC. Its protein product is CASRLGTGPRETQYF.

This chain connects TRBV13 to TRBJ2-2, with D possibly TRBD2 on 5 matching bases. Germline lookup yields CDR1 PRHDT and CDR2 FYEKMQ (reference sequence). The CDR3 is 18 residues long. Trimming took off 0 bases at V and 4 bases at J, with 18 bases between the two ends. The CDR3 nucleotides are TGTGCCAGCAGCTTAGGCCTACGAGCGGTGGTTGCCACCGGGGAGCTGTTTTTT. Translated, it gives CASSLGLRAVVATGELFF.

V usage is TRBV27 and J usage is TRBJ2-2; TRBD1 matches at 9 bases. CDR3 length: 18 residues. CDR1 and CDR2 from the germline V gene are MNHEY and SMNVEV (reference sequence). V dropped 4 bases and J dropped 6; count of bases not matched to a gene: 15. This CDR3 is CASSYRGPGQGYSGELFF. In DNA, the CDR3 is TGTGCCAGCAGTTATCGGGGGCCGGGACAGGGTTATTCCGGGGAGCTGTTTTTT.

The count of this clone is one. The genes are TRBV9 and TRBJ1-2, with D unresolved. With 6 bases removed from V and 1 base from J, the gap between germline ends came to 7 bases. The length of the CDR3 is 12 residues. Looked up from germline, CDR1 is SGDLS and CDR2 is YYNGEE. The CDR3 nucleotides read TGTGCCAGCATACGGGATAACTATGGCTACACCTTC. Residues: CASIRDNYGYTF. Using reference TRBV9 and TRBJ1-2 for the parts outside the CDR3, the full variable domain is DSGVTQTPKHLITATGQRVTLRCSPRSGDLSVYWYQQSLDQGLQFLIQYYNGEERAKGNILERFSAQQFPDLHSELNLSSLELGDSALYFCASIRDNYGYTFGSGTRLTVV.

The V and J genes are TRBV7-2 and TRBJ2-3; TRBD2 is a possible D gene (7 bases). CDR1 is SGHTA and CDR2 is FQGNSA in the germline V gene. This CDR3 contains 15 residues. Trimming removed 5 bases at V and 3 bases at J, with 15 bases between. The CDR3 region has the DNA TGTGCCAGCAGCCCCTACGGGGGGCTGACAGATACGCAGTATTTT. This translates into CASSPYGGLTDTQYF.